The 2 T cell receptor beta chains presented below share a single source sample, sequenced in a study of radiation and T cells in renal cell carcinoma (dated by TCRdb to about 2020). Library creation used the immunoSEQ multiplex PCR assay. TCRdb took over this immuneACCESS table, retaining in-frame rearrangements with V and J assigned. Such tables are incomplete; in checked studies, under half of the missing clones stem from an unresolved V gene, and the remainder is unexplained. The sample yields over 120,000 clones; 86% were counted once. The ten top clones hold about 17% of the sample. The label giving this sample's time point can be read as: blood 4 weeks post-SBRT, at nephrectomy. The treatment or condition label on this specimen signifies: 15 Gy SBRT to primary tumor, nephrectomy 4 weeks later. Specimen: blood, collected from a patient whose treatment included radiotherapy and nephrectomy. Receptors originate from a woman aged 50 to 60 with renal cell carcinoma.

V and J are TRBV5-1 and TRBJ1-4; D possibly corresponds to TRBD1 (5 bases). V was pared by 4 bases and J by 3 bases, with 10 bases between. Per germline, CDR1 SGHRS and CDR2 YFSETQ. The CDR3 covers 14 residues. The CDR3 region has the DNA TGCGCCAGCAGCCTTCGCAGGGCTAATGAAAAACTGTTTTTT. It is translated as CASSLRRANEKLFF.

J is TRBJ1-6 and V is TRBV7-2; TRBD1 matches 9 bases. Germline V CDR1 and CDR2: SGHTA, FQGNSA. V lost 5 bases to trimming and J lost 7 bases; unmatched junction nucleotides: 6. The CDR3 covers 15 residues. CDR3 nucleotide sequence: TGTGCCAGCAGCCAGACAGGGGGAAGGAATTCACCCCTCCACTTT. Residues: CASSQTGGRNSPLHF. The full variable domain, its missing parts supplied by reference TRBV7-2 and TRBJ1-6, is GAGVSQSPSNKVTEKGKDVELRCDPISGHTALYWYRQSLGQGLEFLIYFQGNSAPDKSGLPSDRFSAERTGGSVSTLTIQRTQQEDSAVYLCASSQTGGRNSPLHFGNGTRLTVT.